The 32 T cell receptor beta chains below were found in one sample sequenced in a study of blood T cell repertoires in COVID-19. Measured with immunoSEQ multiplex PCR; TCRdb has only the in-frame clones, and not every one. The repertoire holds approximately 400,000 clones, 80% to 90% seen once, with around 1.2% in the top ten. Sequenced input: peripheral blood. Receptors originate from a man aged 35-49 years with acute or convalescent COVID-19.

The chain combines TRBV27 with TRBJ1-1; perhaps TRBD1 as D (6 bases). V gave up 8 bases and J gave up 6 bases, with 16 bases separating them. This CDR3 has 13 amino acids. In germline, CDR1 is MNHEY, CDR2 SMNVEV (reference sequence). The CDR3 protein is CASAVWAGAEAFF. The CDR3 nucleotides read TGTGCCAGCGCAGTTTGGGCAGGGGCTGAAGCTTTCTTT.

This chain links TRBV2 with TRBJ1-6; D remains unclear. V dropped 4 bases and J dropped 8 bases, with 15 bases sitting between them. The CDR3 spans 15 residues. The germline gives CDR1 SNHLY, CDR2 FYNNEI. The CDR3 nucleotides are TGTGCCAGCAGTGGGGAGCCCCTTAGGGATTCACCCCTCCACTTT. Amino acids: CASSGEPLRDSPLHF. The variable domain in full, with the rest retrieved from reference TRBV2 and TRBJ1-6, is EPEVTQTPSHQVTQMGQEVILRCVPISNHLYFYWYRQILGQKVEFLVSFYNNEISEKSEIFDDQFSVERPDGSNFTLKIRSTKLEDSAMYFCASSGEPLRDSPLHFGNGTRLTVT.

The chain joins TRBV19 to TRBJ1-5; the match to TRBD1 covers 7 bases. The ends lost 4 bases at V and 0 bases at J; junction bases unmatched: 6. The V gene's germline CDR1 is LNHDA and CDR2 SQIVND (reference sequence). The CDR3 runs 16 residues. In DNA form, the CDR3 reads TGTGCCAGTAGTACTCAACAGGGGTTTAGCAATCAGCCCCAGCATTTT. Amino acids: CASSTQQGFSNQPQHF.

The rearrangement joins TRBV7-9 to TRBJ1-3, with TRBD1 identical over 8 bases. This CDR3 comprises 16 residues. The germline gives CDR1 SEHNR, CDR2 FQNEAQ (reference sequence). The ends lost 5 bases at V and 0 bases at J; junction bases unmatched: 6. The CDR3 here is CASSPDRAHSGNTIYF. The DNA of the CDR3 is TGTGCCAGCAGCCCGGACAGGGCTCACTCTGGAAACACCATATATTTT. Together with reference TRBV7-9 and TRBJ1-3, the CDR3 gives the full variable domain: DTGVSQNPRHKITKRGQNVTFRCDPISEHNRLYWYRQTLGQGPEFLTYFQNEAQLEKSRLLSDRFSAERPKGSFSTLEIQRTEQGDSAMYLCASSPDRAHSGNTIYFGEGSWLTVV.

This chain connects TRBV30 to TRBJ1-6; D gene unclear. The CDR3 sequence is 13 residues long. The germline gives CDR1 GTSNPN, CDR2 SVGIG (reference sequence). The V end lost 5 bases, the J end lost 11 bases, and 16 bases lay between the germline ends. The CDR3 DNA reads as TGTGCCTGGGGCCTTGGGAGGCCCGCACCCCTCCACTTT. Translating it yields CAWGLGRPAPLHF.

This clone was seen once. The CDR3 loop reads CASATTGLNSYEQYF. CDR3 nucleotide sequence: TGCGCCAGCGCCACTACAGGGCTCAATTCCTACGAGCAGTACTTC. V and J are TRBV5-1 and TRBJ2-7, with D perhaps matching TRBD1 (6 bases). The CDR3 sequence is 15 residues long. Trimming left V 7 bases short and J 1 base short, with 18 bases between. The germline CDR1 and CDR2 sequences are SGHRS and YFSETQ.

V is TRBV30 and J is TRBJ1-4, with 11 bases identical to TRBD1. The CDR3 is 17 amino acids. V gave up 2 bases and J gave up 3 bases; unmatched junction bases: 8. The germline gives CDR1 GTSNPN, CDR2 SVGIG (reference sequence). The CDR3 region has the DNA TGTGCCTGGAGTCCCGGGACAGGGGGTGTCGCTAATGAAAAACTGTTTTTT. As protein: CAWSPGTGGVANEKLFF.

The chain is built from TRBV7-8 and TRBJ2-1, with TRBD2 identical over 7 bases. This CDR3 has 16 residues. J lost 7 bases, V lost 0 bases, and 9 bases had no gene match. Germline CDR1 SGHVS, CDR2 FQNEAQ. As DNA, the CDR3 is TGTGCCAGCAGCTTAGCGCACGGACTAGTCGAAAATGAGCAGTTCTTC. It specifies CASSLAHGLVENEQFF.

The gene calls are TRBV6-5 and TRBJ1-6; 7 bases match TRBD1. J was trimmed by 4 bases and V by 8 bases; bases with no gene match: 8. Germline assignment: CDR1 MNHEY and CDR2 SVGAGI. This CDR3 spans 15 amino acids. The CDR3 loop is CASGRQGVYNSPLHF. In DNA, the CDR3 is TGTGCCAGCGGGCGACAGGGTGTGTATAATTCACCCCTCCACTTT.

The V and J genes are TRBV30 and TRBJ2-1; 7 bases are a match to TRBD2. Per germline, CDR1 GTSNPN and CDR2 SVGIG (reference sequence). The CDR3 covers 17 residues. J lost 5 bases, V lost 0 bases, and 13 bases had no gene match. CDR3 sequence (DNA): TGTGCCTGGAGTGTAGGTGAAGGGCTAGCGGCTGACAATGAGCAGTTCTTC. As protein: CAWSVGEGLAADNEQFF.

The V gene is TRBV24-1, the J gene TRBJ2-3; TRBD1 aligns across 10 bases. Germline CDR1 is KGHDR and CDR2 is SFDVKD. The V segment lost 9 bases and the J segment 3 bases; nucleotides outside the gene matches: 5. The CDR3 runs to 14 residues. The CDR3 DNA follows: TGTGCCACCTCCGGGACAGGGGCGACAGATACGCAGTATTTT. It specifies CATSGTGATDTQYF.

The chain links TRBV6-1 to TRBJ1-4, with D perhaps TRBD1 (6 bases). The V gene lost 0 bases and the J gene lost 12 bases, with 11 bases spanning the gap. Germline CDR1 MNHNS, CDR2 SASEGT. This CDR3 has 13 residues. The CDR3 protein is CASSEAGGLELFF. CDR3 DNA sequence: TGTGCCAGCAGTGAAGCGGGGGGGCTGGAACTGTTTTTT.

This sequence joins TRBV2 and TRBJ2-3; the D is unclear. The CDR3 length is 12 residues. Trimming took 7 bases from V and 4 from J, leaving 9 bases between them. Germline loops: CDR1 SNHLY, CDR2 FYNNEI. The CDR3 DNA is TGTGCCAGCATCCTGGCAGCAGATACGCAGTATTTT. As protein: CASILAADTQYF. The whole variable domain, filled in from reference TRBV2 and TRBJ2-3, reads EPEVTQTPSHQVTQMGQEVILRCVPISNHLYFYWYRQILGQKVEFLVSFYNNEISEKSEIFDDQFSVERPDGSNFTLKIRSTKLEDSAMYFCASILAADTQYFGPGTRLTVL.

The chain has TRBV7-2 and TRBJ2-7, with D unresolved. This CDR3 is built from 14 residues. Per the germline V gene, CDR1 is SGHTA and CDR2 is FQGNSA. V was shortened by 3 bases and J by 4 bases, with 13 bases between the two germline ends. DNA of the CDR3: TGTGCCAGCAGCTTCTCCTCATCACTATACGAGCAGTACTTC. Its protein is CASSFSSSLYEQYF.

This clone has only one observation. J is TRBJ2-7 and V is TRBV9; 12 positions match TRBD2. CDR1 SGDLS and CDR2 YYNGEE come from the germline V gene. The CDR3 spans 16 residues. Trimming took 4 bases from V and 2 from J; bases not matched to a gene: 7. CDR3 sequence (DNA): TGTGCCAGCAGCCCCGCTAGCGGGAGGGTCCCCTACGAGCAGTACTTC. Protein sequence: CASSPASGRVPYEQYF.

J is TRBJ1-2 and V is TRBV11-2, with 7 positions matching TRBD1. V lost 5 bases and J lost 5; bases outside the gene matches: 8. Germline V gene sequence: CDR1 SGHAT, CDR2 FQNNGV. The CDR3 length is 14 residues. CDR3 loop: CASSPAGQRYGYTF. The CDR3 DNA follows: TGTGCCAGCAGCCCGGCGGGACAGCGTTATGGCTACACCTTC. The full variable domain, with the rest looked up from reference TRBV11-2 and TRBJ1-2, is EAGVAQSPRYKIIEKRQSVAFWCNPISGHATLYWYQQILGQGPKLLIQFQNNGVVDDSQLPKDRFSAERLKGVDSTLKIQPAKLEDSAVYLCASSPAGQRYGYTFGSGTRLTVV.

The chain recombines TRBV6-6 with TRBJ1-5; D may be TRBD1 (6 bases). V shed 11 bases and J shed 4 bases, with 18 bases lying between them. CDR1 is MNHNY, CDR2 SVGAGI, per germline (reference sequence). CDR3 size: 14 residues. In nucleotides, the CDR3 is TGTGCCCTCCAACGGGCAGGGGAAAATCAGCCCCAGCATTTT. Residues: CALQRAGENQPQHF.

V gene TRBV24-1 combines with J gene TRBJ1-2; possible D gene TRBD1, 6 bases. V shed 2 bases and J shed 6 bases, with 9 bases lying between them. This CDR3 has 13 residues. The germline gives CDR1 KGHDR, CDR2 SFDVKD. This chain's CDR3 is CATSDSGENGYTF. CDR3 bases: TGTGCCACCAGTGATTCAGGGGAGAATGGCTACACCTTC.

The V and J genes are TRBV5-6 and TRBJ2-5, with TRBD2 matching over 11 bases. The V gene end was trimmed by 3 bases and the J gene end by 5 bases; junction bases not matched to a gene: 9. Germline CDR1 reads SGHDT; CDR2 reads YYEEEE. CDR3 size: 16 residues. The CDR3 bases are TGTGCCAGCAGCTGGACGACTAGCGGGATTTTTGAGACCCAGTACTTC. It specifies CASSWTTSGIFETQYF.

The rearrangement uses TRBV2 and TRBJ2-2; no clear D. Trimming took 5 bases from V and 0 from J, leaving 10 bases between them. The V gene's germline CDR1 is SNHLY and CDR2 FYNNEI. There are 15 residues in the CDR3. The CDR3 DNA reads TGTGCCAGCAGTTTCGAACATGCGAACACCGGGGAGCTGTTTTTT. Encoded protein: CASSFEHANTGELFF.

The CDR3 region is CASSESTGREVYEQYF. The CDR3 coding sequence is TGCGCCAGCAGTGAGTCGACGGGGCGGGAGGTCTACGAGCAGTACTTC. The chain joins TRBV10-2 to TRBJ2-7, with 8 bases lining up with TRBD2. The CDR3 is 16 residues long. Germline-derived CDR1 and CDR2 are WSHSY and SAAADI. Unmatched junction bases numbered 7, after V lost 0 bases and J lost 3 bases.

The chain links TRBV6-5 to TRBJ1-2; D is unresolved. From germline, CDR1 is MNHEY and CDR2 SVGAGI. V was pared by 5 bases and J by 8 bases, with 9 bases between. The CDR3 is 11 amino acids. The CDR3 nucleotides are TGTGCCAGCAGTCCGGGTGCGGGCTACACCTTC. As protein: CASSPGAGYTF.

The chain has TRBV6-2 or TRBV6-3 and TRBJ2-3; 9 bases align to TRBD1. V shed 4 bases and J 6 bases; nucleotides not matched to a gene: 5. The V gene's germline CDR1 is MNHEY and CDR2 SVGEGT. The CDR3 is 14 residues long. The CDR3 region has the DNA TGTGCCAGCAGTTCGGACAGGGGAATCGATACGCAGTATTTT. This sequence encodes CASSSDRGIDTQYF.

The chain links TRBV7-2 to TRBJ2-3; D is uncertain. Germline values: CDR1 SGHTA, CDR2 FQGNSA. Trimming pared 0 bases from V and 5 bases from J, leaving 6 bases between. The CDR3 extends over 13 amino acids. CDR3 sequence (DNA): TGTGCCAGCAGCTTAGCGACGGGAGATACGCAGTATTTT. This sequence encodes CASSLATGDTQYF.

This clone was detected only a few times. The chain combines TRBV6-4 with TRBJ1-1; the match to TRBD1 covers 8 bases. Per the germline V gene, CDR1 is MRHNA and CDR2 is SNTAGT. The ends lost 9 bases at V and 4 bases at J; junction bases unmatched: 7. The length of the CDR3 is 13 residues. CDR3 sequence reads: CASTTGDGTEAFF. The CDR3 bases are TGTGCCAGTACGACAGGGGACGGCACTGAAGCTTTCTTT.

The CDR3 DNA reads as TGCGCCAGCAGCCCCCAGACAGGGCAACAGCCCCAGCATTTT. Translated: CASSPQTGQQPQHF. The chain uses TRBV5-1 and TRBJ1-5; 7 bases align to TRBD1. Trimming removed 4 bases from V and 7 bases from J; junction bases left unmatched: 8. CDR3 size: 14 residues. Germline V gene data show CDR1 as SGHRS and CDR2 as YFSETQ.

V is TRBV7-9 and J is TRBJ1-1; D remains unclear. Trimming cost V 0 bases and J 3 bases, with 17 bases left between them. CDR1 is SEHNR, CDR2 FQNEAQ, per germline (reference sequence). The CDR3 contains 17 residues. CDR3 bases: TGTGCCAGCAGCTTAGCAACCGGGGTAATATTCGACACTGAAGCTTTCTTT. Translation: CASSLATGVIFDTEAFF.

The V call is TRBV7-6, the J call TRBJ2-7; 8 bases line up with TRBD1. Germline CDR1 and CDR2: SGHVS and FNYEAQ. V shed 5 bases, J shed 1 base, and the junction held 7 bases outside the gene matches. The CDR3 is 15 amino acids. The DNA for the CDR3 is TGTGCCAGCAGCGGCGGGACAGGTCGGTCCTACGAGCAGTACTTC. Its translation: CASSGGTGRSYEQYF.

The chain is built from TRBV9 and TRBJ2-7; 10 nucleotides line up with TRBD2. This CDR3 is built from 15 residues. V dropped 3 bases and J dropped 0; count of bases not matched to a gene: 3. From germline, CDR1 is SGDLS and CDR2 YYNGEE. DNA for the CDR3: TGTGCCAGCAGCGGGCGGACTAGCGGCTCCTACGAGCAGTACTTC. Its protein is CASSGRTSGSYEQYF.

The chain combines TRBV2 with TRBJ2-7, with 9 bases lining up with TRBD1. The length of the CDR3 is 16 residues. V shed 7 bases and J 3 bases; nucleotides not matched to a gene: 13. Germline V CDR1 and CDR2: SNHLY, FYNNEI. CDR3 residues: CASTLGVSTGGYEQYF. CDR3 DNA: TGTGCCAGCACTCTGGGGGTCTCGACAGGGGGCTACGAGCAGTACTTC.

The chain uses TRBV6-2 or TRBV6-3 and TRBJ2-7, with TRBD1 as a possible D gene (6 bases). Between the trimmed V and J ends, which lost 5 bases and 2 bases, there was a span of 13 bases. CDR1 is MNHEY and CDR2 is SVGEGT in the germline V gene. The CDR3 consists of 14 residues. The CDR3 DNA sequence: TGTGCCAGCAGTAGATGGGACACGACCTACGAGCAGTACTTC. Encoded protein: CASSRWDTTYEQYF.

The chain couples TRBV24-1 to TRBJ1-1; 10 positions match TRBD1. This CDR3 contains 15 residues. Germline V gene lookup returns CDR1 KGHDR and CDR2 SFDVKD. V gave up 5 bases and J gave up 5 bases; unmatched junction bases: 7. The DNA of the CDR3 is TGTGCCACCAGTGGACGGGACAGGGGTCTTACTGAAGCTTTCTTT. It codes for CATSGRDRGLTEAFF.